This TCR beta chain was found in a study of blood T cell repertoires in COVID-19. Clones were read by immunoSEQ multiplex PCR, and TCRdb kept only the in-frame ones, dropping some. The sample lists roughly 160,000 clones; around four fifths were seen once. CDR1 and CDR2 (germline): MNHEY, SVGAGI. V lost 6 bases and J lost 2; bases outside the gene matches: 5. The CDR3 has 14 residues. Sequencing was performed on peripheral blood. This TCR derives from a woman aged 55-70 years with acute or convalescent COVID-19. The V gene is TRBV6-5, the J gene TRBJ2-7, with 9 bases matching TRBD1. In nucleotides, the CDR3 is TGTGCCAGCAGGGGACAGGGATCGACCTACGAGCAGTACTTC. It translates to CASRGQGSTYEQYF.